The 24 T cell receptor beta chains below come from one sample, sequenced in a study of cytomegalovirus exposure and HLA in healthy donors. This PCR relied on a set of 60 Vbeta primers and 13 Jbeta primers. TCRdb's table, derived via immunoSEQ multiplex PCR, lists solely in-frame clones and lacks some. The table lists more than 90,000 clones, 80% to 85% of them singletons. Sequenced: PBMCs. These receptors came from a woman between 65 and 79 years old in good health and CMV-seropositive.

The rearrangement links TRBV6-5 to TRBJ1-2; the match to TRBD1 covers 9 bases. Germline CDR1 is MNHEY and CDR2 is SVGAGI. This CDR3 contains 15 residues. Germline trimming cut 2 bases from V and 4 bases from J; bases unmatched to any gene: 5. DNA for the CDR3: TGTGCCAGCAGTTACAGCGGACAGGGGACCTATGGCTACACCTTC. Translated: CASSYSGQGTYGYTF.

The chain carries TRBV7-2 and TRBJ2-3, with D perhaps TRBD2 (5 bases). This CDR3 contains 16 residues. Germline-derived CDR1 and CDR2 are SGHTA and FQGNSA. Trimming took 5 bases from V and 2 from J, leaving 17 bases between them. The CDR3 nucleotides read TGTGCCAGCAGCCTAGGTCGCAGCGGTTCCACAGATACGCAGTATTTT. Translated, it gives CASSLGRSGSTDTQYF.

The chain is built from TRBV28 and TRBJ2-5, with a possible D match to TRBD2 (6 bases). Deletions cut 4 bases from V and 2 bases from J, with 17 bases between. This CDR3 has 16 residues. Germline V gives CDR1 MDHEN, CDR2 SYDVKM. The CDR3 sequence: CASSSTSPTWQETQYF. CDR3 DNA: TGTGCCAGCAGTTCAACTAGCCCGACCTGGCAAGAGACCCAGTACTTC. The full variable domain, in which reference TRBV28 and TRBJ2-5 provide the parts outside the CDR3, is DVKVTQSSRYLVKRTGEKVFLECVQDMDHENMFWYRQDPGLGLRLIYFSYDVKMKEKGDIPEGYSVSREKKERFSLILESASTNQTSMYLCASSSTSPTWQETQYFGPGTRLLVL.

This chain links TRBV29-1 with TRBJ2-3, with D unresolved. The V gene lost 4 bases and the J gene lost 1 base, with 3 bases spanning the gap. This CDR3 contains 11 residues. The V gene's germline CDR1 is SQVTM and CDR2 ANQGSEA. The CDR3 sequence: CSVVGTDTQYF. The CDR3 bases are TGCAGCGTTGTAGGCACAGATACGCAGTATTTT.

This chain links TRBV6-4 with TRBJ1-5; 12 positions agree with TRBD1. Unmatched junction bases numbered 6, after V lost 5 bases and J lost 7 bases. The germline gives CDR1 MRHNA, CDR2 SNTAGT. The CDR3 covers 15 residues. The CDR3 DNA is TGTGCCAGCAGTACCGGGACAGGGGGCCGGCAGCCCCAGCATTTT. Protein: CASSTGTGGRQPQHF.

The V gene is TRBV7-3, the J gene TRBJ2-6, with D perhaps matching TRBD2 (6 bases). The CDR3 extends over 18 amino acids. The V and J ends lost 2 bases and 0 bases respectively, with 14 bases between them. Germline V gene lookup returns CDR1 SGHTA and CDR2 FQGTGA. The DNA of the CDR3 is TGTGCCAGCAGCTTATTGGGGGGAAAGGGCTCTGGGGCCAACGTCCTGACTTTC. Amino acids: CASSLLGGKGSGANVLTF.

This chain uses TRBV10-3 with TRBJ2-5; D possibly corresponds to TRBD1 (7 bases). TRBJ2-7 matches the DNA end more closely, so the J call is doubtful. Per germline, CDR1 ENHRY and CDR2 SYGVKD. The CDR3 is made up of 14 amino acids. This CDR3 reads CAIRRDSASYEQYF. DNA of the CDR3: TGTGCCATCCGGCGGGACAGCGCCTCCTACGAGCAGTACTTC.

The CDR3 protein is CASSVGTGLNQPQHF. The DNA of the CDR3 is TGTGCCAGCAGTGTTGGGACAGGGCTCAATCAGCCCCAGCATTTT. The chain recombines TRBV28 with TRBJ1-5, with TRBD1 identical over 9 bases. The CDR3 runs 15 residues. J lost 3 bases, V lost 5 bases, and 5 bases had no gene match. Germline assignment: CDR1 MDHEN and CDR2 SYDVKM.

The V call is TRBV7-9, the J call TRBJ2-1; 11 bases line up with TRBD2. CDR1 SEHNR and CDR2 FQNEAQ come from the germline V gene (reference sequence). Germline trimming cut 5 bases from V and 7 bases from J; bases unmatched to any gene: 7. The length of the CDR3 is 15 residues. The DNA of the CDR3 is TGTGCCAGCAGCCCACTAGCGGGAGCTTGGAATGAGCAGTTCTTC. Its translation: CASSPLAGAWNEQFF.

V usage is TRBV29-1 and J usage is TRBJ2-5, with TRBD1 matching over 8 bases. With the DNA end fitting TRBJ2-7 better, the J assignment may be wrong. The CDR3 runs to 13 residues. Germline V gives CDR1 SQVTM, CDR2 ANQGSEA. CDR3 nucleotide sequence: TGCAGCGGGGCACAGGGGGTAGGCTACGAGCAGTACTTC. Translating it yields CSGAQGVGYEQYF.

J is TRBJ1-5 and V is TRBV7-2, with D possibly matching TRBD1 (5 bases). Per germline, CDR1 SGHTA and CDR2 FQGNSA. V lost 2 bases to trimming and J lost 1 base, with 9 bases between them. The CDR3 is 15 residues long. This CDR3 is CASSLQGLSNQPQHF. DNA for the CDR3: TGTGCCAGCAGCTTACAGGGATTAAGCAATCAGCCCCAGCATTTT.

About this clone itself: The sample holds other DNA sequences that translate to the same CDR3. The chain recombines TRBV11-3 with TRBJ1-1; D ambiguous. Germline lookup yields CDR1 SGHNT and CDR2 YENEEA. The V end lost 5 bases, the J end lost 2 bases, and 15 bases lay between the germline ends. The CDR3 covers 15 residues. In DNA form, the CDR3 reads TGTGCCAGCAGCCCATTTGGGCAGTCAAACACTGAAGCTTTCTTT. Protein sequence: CASSPFGQSNTEAFF. Full variable domain (outside the CDR3, taken from reference TRBV11-3 and TRBJ1-1): EAGVVQSPRYKIIEKKQPVAFWCNPISGHNTLYWYLQNLGQGPELLIRYENEEAVDDSQLPKDRFSAERLKGVDSTLKIQPAELGDSAVYLCASSPFGQSNTEAFFGQGTRLTVV.

The chain links TRBV6-1 to TRBJ1-2, with 8 bases fitting TRBD1. J lost 8 bases, V lost 4 bases, and 12 bases had no gene match. The CDR3 has 15 amino acids. Germline-derived CDR1 and CDR2 are MNHNS and SASEGT. CDR3 nucleotide sequence: TGTGCCAGCAGTGGAGGTTTAGGACAGGGAAGCGGCTACACCTTC. It specifies CASSGGLGQGSGYTF.

This chain joins TRBV19 and TRBJ1-2; TRBD1 matches 7 bases. Unmatched junction bases numbered 5, after V lost 6 bases and J lost 4 bases. The CDR3 sequence is 13 residues long. The germline gives CDR1 LNHDA, CDR2 SQIVND (reference sequence). The CDR3 DNA is TGTGCCAGTAGGGCGACAGGGCTCTATGGCTACACCTTC. Protein sequence: CASRATGLYGYTF.

On this clone: A read error may account for a junction end that differs from germline. V usage is TRBV10-3 and J usage is TRBJ1-1, with a possible D match to TRBD1 (5 bases). Germline loops: CDR1 ENHRY, CDR2 SYGVKD. CDR3 length: 14 amino acids. CDR3 nucleotide sequence: TGTACCATCACAAGCGGGACTCTGAACACTGAAGCTTTCTTT. Protein product: CTITSGTLNTEAFF.

The chain recombines TRBV15 with TRBJ2-3; D gene ambiguous. V was trimmed by 0 bases and J by 0 bases, leaving 10 bases between them. The CDR3 has 16 amino acids. Looked up from germline, CDR1 is LNHNV and CDR2 is YYDKDF (reference sequence). The CDR3 loop is CATSRDRRISTDTQYF. For the CDR3, the DNA is TGTGCCACCAGCAGAGATCGGCGGATTAGCACAGATACGCAGTATTTT.

V and J are TRBV27 and TRBJ2-1; 7 bases are a match to TRBD2. V dropped 6 bases and J dropped 2; count of bases not matched to a gene: 7. This CDR3 region has 15 residues. Germline lookup yields CDR1 MNHEY and CDR2 SMNVEV (reference sequence). CDR3 coding DNA: TGTGCCAGCAGCCGGGCCGGGGGGACCTACAATGAGCAGTTCTTC. Amino acid sequence: CASSRAGGTYNEQFF.

V gene TRBV7-9 combines with J gene TRBJ2-1; the match to TRBD2 covers 10 bases. Germline V gives CDR1 SEHNR, CDR2 FQNEAQ (reference sequence). The CDR3 is 16 amino acids. V shed 3 bases, J shed 9 bases, and the junction held 11 bases outside the gene matches. The CDR3 spells CASSFIAGGHEGEQFF. CDR3 nucleotide sequence: TGTGCCAGCAGCTTTATAGCGGGAGGTCATGAGGGTGAGCAGTTCTTC. The full variable domain, rest sourced from reference TRBV7-9 and TRBJ2-1, is DTGVSQNPRHKITKRGQNVTFRCDPISEHNRLYWYRQTLGQGPEFLTYFQNEAQLEKSRLLSDRFSAERPKGSFSTLEIQRTEQGDSAMYLCASSFIAGGHEGEQFFGPGTRLTVL.

This rearrangement joins TRBV10-3 to TRBJ1-1; possible D gene TRBD1, 6 bases. The germline gives CDR1 ENHRY, CDR2 SYGVKD. This CDR3 has 13 residues. V lost 6 bases and J 11 bases, leaving 19 bases between the germline ends. The CDR3 nucleotides are TGTGCCATCAGCCCGGGGGCAGGGAGGGACGCTTTCTTT. The encoded protein is CAISPGAGRDAFF.

This chain links TRBV11-2 with TRBJ1-2; D might be TRBD1 (5 bases). Germline CDR1 is SGHAT and CDR2 is FQNNGV. The CDR3 is made up of 14 amino acids. The V and J ends lost 5 bases and 3 bases respectively, with 13 bases between them. CDR3 amino acids: CASSPRRGDYGYTF. The CDR3, as DNA: TGTGCCAGCAGCCCCCGCCGGGGGGACTATGGCTACACCTTC.

The chain recombines TRBV4-3 with TRBJ1-4; 8 positions match TRBD1. The CDR3 contains 17 residues. Germline lookup yields CDR1 LGHNA and CDR2 YSLEER. The trim removed 3 bases at V and 8 bases at J, leaving 14 bases unmatched. The CDR3 sequence: CASSQAYDRGRREKLFF. In nucleotides, the CDR3 is TGCGCCAGCAGCCAGGCCTACGACAGGGGTCGACGGGAAAAACTGTTTTTT.

This clone was observed a few times. The rearrangement links TRBV5-1 to TRBJ1-4, with D hard to call. CDR1 and CDR2 (germline): SGHRS, YFSETQ. This CDR3 has 16 residues. Between the trimmed V and J ends, which lost 4 bases and 8 bases, there was a span of 21 bases. CDR3 residues: CASSPALEGLGEKLFF. The CDR3 DNA is TGCGCCAGCAGCCCCGCCCTTGAGGGTTTAGGCGAAAAACTGTTTTTT.

This clone was seen a handful of times. The gene calls are TRBV20-1 and TRBJ1-1; possible D gene TRBD1, 5 bases. Trimming left V 0 bases short and J 11 bases short, with 10 bases between. Germline CDR1 and CDR2: DFQATT and SNEGSKA (reference sequence). The CDR3 totals 11 residues. In nucleotides, the CDR3 is TGCAGTGCTAGAGAGGGGCCGAAGGCTTTCTTT. This sequence encodes CSAREGPKAFF.

This rearrangement joins TRBV5-1 to TRBJ2-5; 8 bases agree with TRBD2. The germline gives CDR1 SGHRS, CDR2 YFSETQ. CDR3 length: 15 residues. Unmatched junction bases numbered 9, after V lost 3 bases and J lost 5 bases. Here the CDR3 DNA reads TGCGCCAGCAGCTGGGGGAATAGCGGGAAGGAGACCCAGTACTTC. Its translation: CASSWGNSGKETQYF.